A selection of T cell receptor beta chains follows, all from one sample in a study of regulatory T cells in long-lasting Graves disease. A single record per CDR3 protein comes from TCRdb applying MiXCR to the multiplex PCR reads. The data hold 300,000 to 500,000 distinct CDR3 sequences, with 20% to 25% observed a single time. Here the sequenced sample was peripheral blood mononuclear cells (PBMCs), taken when the disease was refractory, from a patient treated with antithyroid drugs. The origin of the receptors is a female donor with Graves disease. Each CDR3 is given with its conserved first and last residue. A D gene is named only where the DNA matches it firmly. Clone size appears in some rows only: once, few, many, or a class for an expanded clone.

CDR3: CASTPDSTYEQYF
DNA: TGTGCCAGCACCCCGGACAGCACCTACGAGCAGTACTTC
size: many
J: TRBJ2-7
D: -
V: TRBV12-3/TRBV12-4

CDR3: CAGSEYVVWGPGANVLTF
DNA: TGTGCCGGCAGTGAATACGTGGTTTGGGGGCCCGGGGCCAACGTCCTGACTTTC
size: -
J: TRBJ2-6
D: -
V: TRBV25-1

CDR3: CASSDQTGELFF
DNA: TGTGCCAGCAGTGACCAGACCGGGGAGCTGTTTTTT
size: many
J: TRBJ2-2
D: -
V: TRBV2

CDR3: CSAWSPWGNQETQYF
DNA: TGCAGTGCTTGGTCCCCATGGGGGAACCAAGAGACCCAGTACTTC
size: many
J: TRBJ2-5
D: -
V: TRBV20-1

CDR3: CASRKTRGVQSGANVLTF
DNA: TGTGCCAGCAGAAAGACCCGGGGGGTACAATCTGGGGCCAACGTCCTGACTTTC
size: -
J: TRBJ2-6
D: TRBD2
V: TRBV28

CDR3: CASSPASDTQYF
DNA: TGTGCCAGCAGCCCCGCATCAGATACGCAGTATTTT
size: -
J: TRBJ2-3
D: -
V: TRBV7-2

CDR3: CASSFGGALYEQYF
DNA: TGTGCCAGCAGTTTTGGGGGGGCTCTCTACGAGCAGTACTTC
size: many
J: TRBJ2-7
D: -
V: TRBV12-3/TRBV12-4

CDR3: CASRRDGLYTGELFF
DNA: TGTGCCAGCAGGCGGGACGGACTTTACACCGGGGAGCTGTTTTTT
size: many
J: TRBJ2-2
D: -
V: TRBV7-2

CDR3: CATSSTGGTEAFF
DNA: TGTGCCACCAGCAGTACAGGGGGCACTGAAGCTTTCTTT
size: many
J: TRBJ1-1
D: TRBD1
V: TRBV15

CDR3: CSARAPPLIALHSYEQYF
DNA: TGCAGTGCTAGAGCACCCCCCCTGATAGCGCTTCACTCCTACGAGCAGTACTTC
size: -
J: TRBJ2-7
D: -
V: TRBV20-1

CDR3: CASSSGTFQETQYF
DNA: TGTGCCAGCAGCTCAGGGACATTTCAAGAGACCCAGTACTTC
size: many
J: TRBJ2-5
D: -
V: TRBV7-2

CDR3: CASSQAAGTSGYEQYF
DNA: TGCGCCAGCAGCCAAGCCGCCGGGACTAGCGGATACGAGCAGTACTTC
size: -
J: TRBJ2-7
D: TRBD2
V: TRBV4-3

CDR3: CASSWGLQVDTIYF
DNA: TGTGCCAGCAGTTGGGGCCTACAAGTGGACACCATATATTTT
size: few
J: TRBJ1-3
D: -
V: TRBV7-2

CDR3: CASSSGLQAFF
DNA: TGTGCCAGCAGCTCGGGACTCCAAGCTTTCTTT
size: few
J: TRBJ1-1
D: -
V: TRBV7-9

CDR3: CSASGEGGSISYNEQFF
DNA: TGCAGTGCTAGTGGAGAAGGCGGATCAATAAGCTACAATGAGCAGTTCTTC
size: -
J: TRBJ2-1
D: -
V: TRBV20-1

CDR3: CASSQDRAGYKNIQYF
DNA: TGCGCCAGCAGCCAAGATAGGGCGGGGTACAAAAACATTCAGTACTTC
size: few
J: TRBJ2-4
D: -
V: TRBV4-3

CDR3: CAISVQGPNAGELFF
DNA: TGTGCCATCAGTGTCCAAGGGCCGAACGCCGGGGAGCTGTTTTTT
size: -
J: TRBJ2-2
D: -
V: TRBV10-3

CDR3: CSAIERRTQETQYF
DNA: TGCAGTGCTATCGAGCGGAGAACTCAAGAGACCCAGTACTTC
size: many
J: TRBJ2-5
D: -
V: TRBV20-1

CDR3: CASSSYAAPVNYGYTF
DNA: TGTGCCAGCAGTTCCTATGCAGCCCCTGTCAACTATGGCTACACCTTC
size: few
J: TRBJ1-2
D: -
V: TRBV5-4

CDR3: CASSLSPGRFEFNYGYTF
DNA: TGTGCCAGCAGTTTATCCCCAGGTCGCTTCGAATTTAACTATGGCTACACCTTC
size: many
J: TRBJ1-2
D: -
V: TRBV28

CDR3: CASSILGTGSNSGANVLTF
DNA: TGTGCCAGTAGTATCCTCGGGACAGGCTCGAACTCTGGGGCCAACGTCCTGACTTTC
size: few
J: TRBJ2-6
D: TRBD1
V: TRBV19

CDR3: CASSFSKDQPQHF
DNA: TGTGCCAGCAGCTTCTCGAAGGATCAGCCCCAGCATTTT
size: once
J: TRBJ1-5
D: -
V: TRBV7-9

CDR3: CSADTGTALSVEQFF
DNA: TGCAGCGCTGACACCGGGACAGCGTTGTCTGTTGAGCAGTTCTTC
size: few
J: TRBJ2-1
D: TRBD1
V: TRBV29-1

CDR3: CASSLVGPLNTEAFF
DNA: TGTGCCAGCAGCCTAGTGGGACCCTTGAACACTGAAGCTTTCTTT
size: many
J: TRBJ1-1
D: -
V: TRBV7-3

CDR3: CASSPRVLAGLEQYF
DNA: TGTGCCAGCAGCCCAAGGGTGCTAGCGGGATTAGAGCAGTACTTC
size: many
J: TRBJ2-7
D: TRBD2
V: TRBV7-2

CDR3: CASSSAYGGEQFF
DNA: TGTGCCAGCAGCTCAGCGTACGGGGGGGAGCAGTTCTTC
size: -
J: TRBJ2-1
D: TRBD2
V: TRBV7-2

CDR3: CASSDRGRTTLHF
DNA: TGTGCCAGCAGTGACAGGGGGCGGACCACCCTCCACTTT
size: many
J: TRBJ1-6
D: TRBD1
V: TRBV6-2/TRBV6-3

CDR3: CSASDRGQVTDTQYF
DNA: TGCAGTGCTAGCGACCGGGGACAGGTTACAGATACGCAGTATTTT
size: once
J: TRBJ2-3
D: TRBD1
V: TRBV20-1

CDR3: CASSLGGQSIYEQYF
DNA: TGTGCCAGCAGCTTAGGGGGACAATCTATTTACGAGCAGTACTTC
size: many
J: TRBJ2-7
D: -
V: TRBV7-2

CDR3: CASSINTGENTEAFF
DNA: TGTGCCAGCAGTATAAACACAGGGGAGAACACTGAAGCTTTCTTT
size: -
J: TRBJ1-1
D: TRBD1
V: TRBV6-2/TRBV6-3

CDR3: CASSLKFARLAGAYEQYF
DNA: TGTGCTAGCAGCTTAAAGTTCGCAAGGCTAGCGGGAGCCTACGAGCAGTACTTC
size: -
J: TRBJ2-7
D: TRBD2
V: TRBV7-7

CDR3: CSARKVLAGFNEKLFF
DNA: TGCAGTGCTAGAAAGGTCTTGGCAGGGTTTAATGAAAAACTGTTTTTT
size: -
J: TRBJ1-4
D: -
V: TRBV20-1

CDR3: CASSFGGEVEKLFF
DNA: TGCGCCAGCAGTTTCGGGGGGGAGGTGGAAAAACTGTTTTTT
size: many
J: TRBJ1-4
D: -
V: TRBV4-3

CDR3: CASSFPSPGRTYGYTF
DNA: TGTGCCAGCAGTTTCCCCTCCCCAGGGCGGACTTATGGCTACACCTTC
size: many
J: TRBJ1-2
D: -
V: TRBV6-5

CDR3: CASSSPSRGRFMEETQYF
DNA: TGTGCCAGCAGTTCCCCTTCCCGGGGGCGTTTTATGGAGGAGACCCAGTACTTC
size: many
J: TRBJ2-5
D: -
V: TRBV6-2/TRBV6-3

CDR3: CASSTGLDYEQYF
DNA: TGTGCCAGTAGTACGGGACTAGACTACGAGCAGTACTTC
size: once
J: TRBJ2-7
D: TRBD2
V: TRBV19

CDR3: CSASRQVNYGYTF
DNA: TGCAGTGCTAGTCGACAGGTTAACTATGGCTACACCTTC
size: few
J: TRBJ1-2
D: -
V: TRBV20-1

CDR3: CASRSYTEAFF
DNA: TGTGCCAGCAGATCATACACTGAAGCTTTCTTT
size: many
J: TRBJ1-1
D: -
V: TRBV28

CDR3: CASRDQTGSYCYTF
DNA: TGTGCCAGCAGAGACCAAACAGGGAGTTATTGCTACACCTTC
size: -
J: TRBJ1-2
D: -
V: TRBV28

CDR3: CASSFRTGNQPQHF
DNA: TGTGCCAGCAGTTTTAGGACAGGGAATCAGCCCCAGCATTTT
size: many
J: TRBJ1-5
D: TRBD1
V: TRBV28

CDR3: CASNRGRGYEQYF
DNA: TGTGCCAGCAACAGGGGAAGAGGCTACGAGCAGTACTTC
size: many
J: TRBJ2-7
D: TRBD1
V: TRBV2

CDR3: CASSSGTSGGYEQYF
DNA: TGCGCCAGCAGCTCTGGGACTAGCGGGGGATACGAGCAGTACTTC
size: many
J: TRBJ2-7
D: TRBD2
V: TRBV5-1

CDR3: CASSVGNGRDIQYF
DNA: TGTGCCAGCAGCGTAGGAAACGGGAGGGACATTCAGTACTTC
size: -
J: TRBJ2-4
D: TRBD2
V: TRBV9

CDR3: CASSGRRITSNYGYTF
DNA: TGTGCCAGCAGCGGTCGCAGGATTACATCTAACTATGGCTACACCTTC
size: -
J: TRBJ1-2
D: -
V: TRBV9

CDR3: CASSPYEMNTEAFF
DNA: TGTGCCAGCAGCCCCTACGAGATGAACACTGAAGCTTTCTTT
size: many
J: TRBJ1-1
D: -
V: TRBV3-1

CDR3: CASSVDLSSYNEQFF
DNA: TGTGCCAGCAGCGTAGATCTTAGCTCCTACAATGAGCAGTTCTTC
size: -
J: TRBJ2-1
D: -
V: TRBV9

CDR3: CASSLSGNSYNEPFF
DNA: TGCGCCAGCAGCCTTAGCGGTAATTCCTACAATGAGCCGTTCTTC
size: -
J: TRBJ2-1
D: -
V: TRBV5-1

CDR3: CASSSTDRGYEQYF
DNA: TGTGCCAGCAGTAGTACTGACAGGGGGTACGAGCAGTACTTC
size: many
J: TRBJ2-7
D: TRBD1
V: TRBV28

CDR3: CAWRNIGGGNSYEQYF
DNA: TGTGCCTGGCGGAATATAGGGGGTGGGAATTCCTACGAGCAGTACTTC
size: -
J: TRBJ2-7
D: -
V: TRBV30

CDR3: CASSLRLAGNEQFF
DNA: TGTGCCAGCAGCCTTCGACTAGCGGGGAATGAGCAGTTCTTC
size: few
J: TRBJ2-1
D: TRBD2
V: TRBV7-2

CDR3: CATRRVEGQYF
DNA: TGTGCCACTAGGCGGGTTGAGGGGCAGTACTTC
size: -
J: TRBJ2-7
D: -
V: TRBV28

CDR3: CASSLLQGATGELFF
DNA: TGTGCCAGCAGCTTACTACAGGGCGCGACCGGGGAGCTGTTTTTT
size: many
J: TRBJ2-2
D: -
V: TRBV7-2

CDR3: CANSPQPSYEQYF
DNA: TGTGCCAACTCACCCCAACCTTCCTACGAGCAGTACTTC
size: -
J: TRBJ2-7
D: -
V: TRBV18

CDR3: CSARVSGTGGLEQYF
DNA: TGCAGTGCTAGAGTTAGCGGGACAGGGGGCCTCGAGCAGTACTTC
size: many
J: TRBJ2-7
D: TRBD1
V: TRBV20-1

CDR3: CASSPTGLPSYEQYF
DNA: TGTGCCAGCAGCCCCACCGGACTTCCCTCCTACGAGCAGTACTTC
size: many
J: TRBJ2-7
D: -
V: TRBV7-2

CDR3: CASRVGAGKEYTQYF
DNA: TGTGCCAGCAGGGTAGGGGCGGGAAAGGAATATACGCAGTATTTT
size: few
J: TRBJ2-3
D: -
V: TRBV28

CDR3: CSASLQGHEAFF
DNA: TGCAGTGCTTCTCTGCAAGGGCATGAAGCTTTCTTT
size: many
J: TRBJ1-1
D: -
V: TRBV20-1

CDR3: CASSFNSVRAEAFF
DNA: TGTGCCAGCAGCTTCAACAGCGTGAGGGCTGAAGCTTTCTTT
size: few
J: TRBJ1-1
D: -
V: TRBV2

CDR3: CASGDSGNTIYF
DNA: TGTGCCAGCGGAGACTCGGGAAACACCATATATTTT
size: many
J: TRBJ1-3
D: -
V: TRBV28

CDR3: CASSLAYSGNTIYF
DNA: TGTGCCAGCAGTTTAGCCTACTCTGGAAACACCATATATTTT
size: -
J: TRBJ1-3
D: -
V: TRBV28